This entry lists 13 T cell receptor beta chains sequenced from one sample in a study of shared clonotypes between healthy human individuals. Clones were read by immunoSEQ multiplex PCR, and TCRdb kept only the in-frame ones, dropping some. Of around 510,000 clones listed, around 81% are singletons. The sample comprised PBMCs. Receptors originate from a woman in her thirties or forties in good health. Some clones in this sample may be carry-over from other donors' samples.

The V and J genes are TRBV5-1 and TRBJ2-5; 7 bases map to TRBD1. V dropped 4 bases and J dropped 5; count of bases not matched to a gene: 14. The germline CDR1 and CDR2 sequences are SGHRS and YFSETQ. CDR3 length: 16 residues. DNA of the CDR3: TGCGCCAGCAGCAGTATACTCGGACAGGTGATTGAGACCCAGTACTTC. The encoded protein is CASSSILGQVIETQYF. The full variable domain, in which reference TRBV5-1 and TRBJ2-5 provide the parts outside the CDR3, is KAGVTQTPRYLIKTRGQQVTLSCSPISGHRSVSWYQQTPGQGLQFLFEYFSETQRNKGNFPGRFSGRQFSNSRSEMNVSTLELGDSALYLCASSSILGQVIETQYFGPGTRLLVL.

The chain carries TRBV18 and TRBJ2-7; 8 bases line up with TRBD2. Germline loops: CDR1 KGHSH, CDR2 LQKENI. The V gene end was trimmed by 5 bases and the J gene end by 3 bases; junction bases not matched to a gene: 9. The CDR3 runs 15 residues. The CDR3 here is CASSKKGLEGYEQYF. CDR3 nucleotide sequence: TGTGCCAGCTCAAAAAAGGGACTAGAGGGCTACGAGCAGTACTTC.

Turning to this clone: Its ends do not fully match the called genes, so a read error is possible. The chain couples TRBV30 to TRBJ1-2; D ambiguous. Germline-derived CDR1 and CDR2 are GTSNPN and SVGIG (reference sequence). CDR3 size: 12 residues. This CDR3 reads CVWSPLPDLFTF. In nucleotides, the CDR3 is TGTGTCTGGAGTCCCTTACCCGATTTGTTCACCTTC.

This clone has only a few counts. The chain has TRBV4-3 and TRBJ1-5; D is perhaps TRBD1 (5 bases). The V end lost 1 base, the J end lost 4 bases, and 8 bases lay between the germline ends. The CDR3 consists of 14 residues. CDR1 is LGHNA, CDR2 YSLEER, per germline. The CDR3 protein is CASSQGRANQPQHF. The CDR3 DNA reads as TGCGCCAGCAGCCAAGGCAGGGCTAATCAGCCCCAGCATTTT.

V is TRBV7-9 and J is TRBJ2-3; TRBD2 is a possible D gene (5 bases). There are 16 residues in the CDR3. Trimming stripped 5 bases from V and 6 bases from J, with 21 bases between. CDR1 is SEHNR, CDR2 FQNEAQ, per germline (reference sequence). CDR3 protein: CASSPVVIGITDTQYF. The CDR3 DNA reads as TGTGCCAGCAGCCCCGTCGTGATCGGGATCACGGATACGCAGTATTTT. Supplemented by reference TRBV7-9 and TRBJ2-3, the full variable domain reads DTGVSQNPRHKITKRGQNVTFRCDPISEHNRLYWYRQTLGQGPEFLTYFQNEAQLEKSRLLSDRFSAERPKGSFSTLEIQRTEQGDSAMYLCASSPVVIGITDTQYFGPGTRLTVL.

The rearrangement links TRBV29-1 to TRBJ2-1, with 11 bases aligning to TRBD1. The CDR3 has 13 amino acids. The J segment lost 4 bases and the V segment lost 7 bases, leaving 3 bases of the junction unmatched. CDR1 is SQVTM and CDR2 is ANQGSEA in the germline V gene. As DNA, the CDR3 is TGCAGCGGGGGACAGGGGGAATACAATGAGCAGTTCTTC. It yields the protein CSGGQGEYNEQFF.

V is TRBV6-5 and J is TRBJ2-1; tentative D call: TRBD1 (6 bases). V was pared by 6 bases and J by 0 bases, with 12 bases between. CDR1 and CDR2 (germline): MNHEY, SVGAGI. CDR3 length: 15 amino acids. CDR3 sequence reads: CASSRRGNSYNEQFF. CDR3 nucleotide sequence: TGTGCCAGCAGCCGCAGGGGCAACTCCTACAATGAGCAGTTCTTC.

The V gene is TRBV5-6, the J gene TRBJ2-5, with 9 bases lining up with TRBD1. With V trimmed by 4 bases and J by 4 bases, 5 bases remained unmatched. Germline V lookup: CDR1 SGHDT, CDR2 YYEEEE. The CDR3 is made up of 14 amino acids. CDR3 in DNA: TGTGCCAGCAGCCCCTGGGACAGGGTAGAGACCCAGTACTTC. Translated, it gives CASSPWDRVETQYF.

The chain is built from TRBV5-4 and TRBJ2-2, with D possibly matching TRBD1 (5 bases). This CDR3 comprises 14 residues. Deletions cut 7 bases from V and 0 bases from J, with 10 bases between. Looked up from germline, CDR1 is SGHNT and CDR2 is YYREEE (reference sequence). The CDR3 bases are TGTGCCAGCTTTGGACACCCGAACACCGGGGAGCTGTTTTTT. Its protein product is CASFGHPNTGELFF.

With respect to this clone: One end of the junction fails to match germline, which may point to a read error. This chain uses TRBV11-2 with TRBJ2-3; D might be TRBD2 (5 bases). CDR3 length equals 14 residues. Germline loops: CDR1 SGHAT, CDR2 FQNNGV. CDR3 region: CASSLVAYTDTQYF. DNA of the CDR3: TGTGCCAGCAGTTTAGTAGCGTACACAGATACGCAGTATTTT.

The rearrangement joins TRBV9 to TRBJ2-5; D uncertain. The V end was cut by 4 bases, the J end by 5 bases, with 12 bases between. This CDR3 spans 13 amino acids. The germline gives CDR1 SGDLS, CDR2 YYNGEE. The CDR3 reads CASSPSLGETQYF. The CDR3 nucleotides are TGTGCCAGCAGCCCCTCACTGGGCGAGACCCAGTACTTC.

Worth noting for this clone: One end of the junction does not line up with germline, which may come from a read error. The chain couples TRBV2 to TRBJ1-4; 11 bases align to TRBD1. The CDR3 is made up of 15 amino acids. Germline V gene sequence: CDR1 SNHLY, CDR2 FYNNEI. The CDR3 bases are TGTGCCAGCAGGGAAGGGGACAGGGGGAATGAAAAACTGTTTTTT. As protein: CASREGDRGNEKLFF. Complete variable domain (other parts from reference TRBV2 and TRBJ1-4): EPEVTQTPSHQVTQMGQEVILRCVPISNHLYFYWYRQILGQKVEFLVSFYNNEISEKSEIFDDQFSVERPDGSNFTLKIRSTKLEDSAMYFCASREGDRGNEKLFFGSGTQLSVL.

This chain connects TRBV7-2 to TRBJ2-7, with unresolved D. The germline gives CDR1 SGHTA, CDR2 FQGNSA. Trimming left V 0 bases short and J 3 bases short, with 9 bases between. This CDR3 contains 14 residues. Written as DNA, the CDR3 is TGTGCCAGCAGCTTAGCCCCACCTCTCTACGAGCAGTACTTC. This encodes CASSLAPPLYEQYF.